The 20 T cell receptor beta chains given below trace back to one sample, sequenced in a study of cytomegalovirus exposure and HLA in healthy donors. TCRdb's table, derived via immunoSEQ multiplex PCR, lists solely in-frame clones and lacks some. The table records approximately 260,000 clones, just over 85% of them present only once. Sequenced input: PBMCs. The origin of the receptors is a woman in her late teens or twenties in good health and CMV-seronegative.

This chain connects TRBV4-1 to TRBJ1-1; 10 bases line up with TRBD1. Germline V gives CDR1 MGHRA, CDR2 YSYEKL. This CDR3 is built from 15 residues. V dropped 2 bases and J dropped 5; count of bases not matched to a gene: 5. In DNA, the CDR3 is TGCGCCAGCAGCCAATACCGGACAGGGGGGACTGAAGCTTTCTTT. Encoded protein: CASSQYRTGGTEAFF.

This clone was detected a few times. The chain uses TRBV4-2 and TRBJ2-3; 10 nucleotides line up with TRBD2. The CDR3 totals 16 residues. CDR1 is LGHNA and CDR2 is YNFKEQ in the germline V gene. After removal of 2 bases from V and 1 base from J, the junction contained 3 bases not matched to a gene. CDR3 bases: TGTGCCAGCAGCCAAACAGCGGGAGGGGGCACAGATACGCAGTATTTT. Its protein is CASSQTAGGGTDTQYF.

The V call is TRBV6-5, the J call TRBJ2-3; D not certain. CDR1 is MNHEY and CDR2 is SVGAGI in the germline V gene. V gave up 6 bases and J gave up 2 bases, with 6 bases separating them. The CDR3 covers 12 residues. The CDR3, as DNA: TGTGCCAGCAGCACAGCCACAGATACGCAGTATTTT. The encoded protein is CASSTATDTQYF.

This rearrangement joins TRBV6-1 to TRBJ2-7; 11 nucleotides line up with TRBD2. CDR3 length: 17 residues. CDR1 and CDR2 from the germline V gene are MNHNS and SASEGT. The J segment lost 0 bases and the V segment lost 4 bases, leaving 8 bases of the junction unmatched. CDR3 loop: CASSGRTSGQDSYEQYF. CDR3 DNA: TGTGCCAGCAGTGGTAGGACTAGCGGGCAAGACTCCTACGAGCAGTACTTC.

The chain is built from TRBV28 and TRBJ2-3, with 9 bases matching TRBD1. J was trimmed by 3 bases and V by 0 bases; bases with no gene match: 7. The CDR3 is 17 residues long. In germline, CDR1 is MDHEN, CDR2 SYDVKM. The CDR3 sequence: CASSLWDRGGKTDTQYF. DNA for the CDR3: TGTGCCAGCAGTTTATGGGACAGGGGAGGTAAGACAGATACGCAGTATTTT.

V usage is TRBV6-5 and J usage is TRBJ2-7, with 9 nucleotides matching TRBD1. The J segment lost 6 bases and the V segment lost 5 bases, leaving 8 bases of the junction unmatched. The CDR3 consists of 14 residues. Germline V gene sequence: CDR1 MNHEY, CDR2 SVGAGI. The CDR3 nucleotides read TGTGCCAGCAGTGCCAATGACAGGGGGGTCGAGCAGTACTTC. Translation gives CASSANDRGVEQYF.

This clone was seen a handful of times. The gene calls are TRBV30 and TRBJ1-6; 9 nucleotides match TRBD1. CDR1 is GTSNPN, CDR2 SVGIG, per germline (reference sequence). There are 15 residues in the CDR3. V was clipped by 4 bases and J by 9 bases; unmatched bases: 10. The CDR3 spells CAWNPGTGKFSPLHF. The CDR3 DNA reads TGTGCCTGGAATCCCGGGACAGGGAAATTTTCACCCCTCCACTTT.

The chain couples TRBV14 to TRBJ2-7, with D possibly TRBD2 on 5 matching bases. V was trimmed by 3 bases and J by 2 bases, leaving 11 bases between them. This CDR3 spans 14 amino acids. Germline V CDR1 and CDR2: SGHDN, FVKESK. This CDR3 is CASSQMGAAYEQYF. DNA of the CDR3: TGTGCCAGCAGCCAGATGGGAGCGGCCTACGAGCAGTACTTC.

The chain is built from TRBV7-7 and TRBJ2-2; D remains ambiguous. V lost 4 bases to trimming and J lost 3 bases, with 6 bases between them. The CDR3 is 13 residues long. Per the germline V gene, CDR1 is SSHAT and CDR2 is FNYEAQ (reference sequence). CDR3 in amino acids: CASSSVDTGELFF. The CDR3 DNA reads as TGTGCCAGCAGCTCGGTGGACACCGGGGAGCTGTTTTTT. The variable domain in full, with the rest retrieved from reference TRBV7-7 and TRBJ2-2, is GAGVSQSPRYKVTKRGQDVTLRCDPISSHATLYWYQQALGQGPEFLTYFNYEAQPDKSGLPSDRFSAERPEGSISTLTIQRTEQRDSAMYRCASSSVDTGELFFGEGSRLTVL.

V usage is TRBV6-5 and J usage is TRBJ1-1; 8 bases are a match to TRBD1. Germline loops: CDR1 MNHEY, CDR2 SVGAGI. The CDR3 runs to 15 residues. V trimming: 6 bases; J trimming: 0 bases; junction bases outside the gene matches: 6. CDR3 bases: TGTGCCAGCAGCCCTGGGACAGGTATGAACACTGAAGCTTTCTTT. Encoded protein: CASSPGTGMNTEAFF.

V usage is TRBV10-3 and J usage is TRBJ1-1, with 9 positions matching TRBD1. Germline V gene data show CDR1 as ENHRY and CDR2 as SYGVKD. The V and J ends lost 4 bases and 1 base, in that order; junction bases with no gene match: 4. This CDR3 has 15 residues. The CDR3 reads CAISGSDRGNTEAFF. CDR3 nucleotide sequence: TGTGCCATCAGTGGATCGGACAGGGGGAACACTGAAGCTTTCTTT.

Here the CDR3 reads CASSDPGQGEYGYTF. CDR3 DNA: TGTGCCAGCAGTGACCCGGGACAGGGGGAGTATGGCTACACCTTC. The chain employs TRBV25-1 and TRBJ1-2; the match to TRBD1 covers 11 bases. The CDR3 is 15 amino acids. Germline V gene lookup returns CDR1 MGHDK and CDR2 SYGVNS. V lost 3 bases, J lost 5 bases, and 5 bases stayed unmatched.

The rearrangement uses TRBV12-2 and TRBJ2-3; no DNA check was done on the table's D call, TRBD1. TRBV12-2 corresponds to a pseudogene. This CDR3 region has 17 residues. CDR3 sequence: CASRFFFRDRGPDTQYF. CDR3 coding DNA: TGTGCAAGTCGCTTTTTTTTCCGGGACAGGGGCCCAGATACGCAGTATTTT.

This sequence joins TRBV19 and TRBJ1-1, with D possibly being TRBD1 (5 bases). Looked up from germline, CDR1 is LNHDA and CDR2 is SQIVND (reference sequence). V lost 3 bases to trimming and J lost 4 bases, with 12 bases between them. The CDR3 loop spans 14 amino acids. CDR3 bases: TGTGCCAGTAGTATGTATCCGGGGGGCACTGAAGCTTTCTTT. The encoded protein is CASSMYPGGTEAFF. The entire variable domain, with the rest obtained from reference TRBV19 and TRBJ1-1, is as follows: DGGITQSPKYLFRKEGQNVTLSCEQNLNHDAMYWYRQDPGQGLRLIYYSQIVNDFQKGDIAEGYSVSREKKESFPLTVTSAQKNPTAFYLCASSMYPGGTEAFFGQGTRLTVV.

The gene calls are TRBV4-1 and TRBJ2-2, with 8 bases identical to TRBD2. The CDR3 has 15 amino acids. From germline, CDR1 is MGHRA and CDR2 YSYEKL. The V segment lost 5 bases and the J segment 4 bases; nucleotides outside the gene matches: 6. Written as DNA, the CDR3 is TGCGCCAGCAGCAACTGGACTAGCACCACCGGGGAGCTGTTTTTT. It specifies CASSNWTSTTGELFF.

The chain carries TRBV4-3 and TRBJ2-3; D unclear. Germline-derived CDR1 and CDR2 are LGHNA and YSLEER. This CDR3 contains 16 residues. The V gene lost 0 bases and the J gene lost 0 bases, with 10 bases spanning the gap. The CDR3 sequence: CASSQERVSSTDTQYF. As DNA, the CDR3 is TGCGCCAGCAGCCAAGAACGGGTGTCTAGCACAGATACGCAGTATTTT.

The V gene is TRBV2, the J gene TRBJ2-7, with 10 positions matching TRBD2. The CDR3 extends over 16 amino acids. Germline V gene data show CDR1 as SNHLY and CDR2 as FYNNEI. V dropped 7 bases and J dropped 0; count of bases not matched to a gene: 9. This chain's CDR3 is CASINPLAGDSYEQYF. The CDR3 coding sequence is TGTGCCAGCATCAACCCCCTAGCGGGGGACTCCTACGAGCAGTACTTC.

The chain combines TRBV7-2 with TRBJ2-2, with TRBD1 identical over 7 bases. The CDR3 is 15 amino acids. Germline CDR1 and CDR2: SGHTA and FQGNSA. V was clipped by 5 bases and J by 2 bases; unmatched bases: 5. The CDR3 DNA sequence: TGTGCCAGCAGCCCACAGGGGACCAACACCGGGGAGCTGTTTTTT. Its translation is CASSPQGTNTGELFF. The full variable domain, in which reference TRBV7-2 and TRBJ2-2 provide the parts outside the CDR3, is GAGVSQSPSNKVTEKGKDVELRCDPISGHTALYWYRQSLGQGLEFLIYFQGNSAPDKSGLPSDRFSAERTGGSVSTLTIQRTQQEDSAVYLCASSPQGTNTGELFFGEGSRLTVL.

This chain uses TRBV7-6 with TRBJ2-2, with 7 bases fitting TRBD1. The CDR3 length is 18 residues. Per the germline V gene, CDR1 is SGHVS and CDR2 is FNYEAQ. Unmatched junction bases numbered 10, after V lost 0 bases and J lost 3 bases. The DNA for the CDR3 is TGTGCCAGCAGCTTAGCGTCCAGGACAGGCCGGGACACCGGGGAGCTGTTTTTT. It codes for CASSLASRTGRDTGELFF.

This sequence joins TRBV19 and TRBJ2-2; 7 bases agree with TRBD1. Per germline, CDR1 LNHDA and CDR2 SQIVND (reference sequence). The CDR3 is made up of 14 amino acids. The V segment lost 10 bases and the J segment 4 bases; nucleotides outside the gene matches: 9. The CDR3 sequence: CATMGQTTTGELFF. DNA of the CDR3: TGTGCCACCATGGGACAGACAACCACCGGGGAGCTGTTTTTT. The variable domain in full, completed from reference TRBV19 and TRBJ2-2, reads DGGITQSPKYLFRKEGQNVTLSCEQNLNHDAMYWYRQDPGQGLRLIYYSQIVNDFQKGDIAEGYSVSREKKESFPLTVTSAQKNPTAFYLCATMGQTTTGELFFGEGSRLTVL.